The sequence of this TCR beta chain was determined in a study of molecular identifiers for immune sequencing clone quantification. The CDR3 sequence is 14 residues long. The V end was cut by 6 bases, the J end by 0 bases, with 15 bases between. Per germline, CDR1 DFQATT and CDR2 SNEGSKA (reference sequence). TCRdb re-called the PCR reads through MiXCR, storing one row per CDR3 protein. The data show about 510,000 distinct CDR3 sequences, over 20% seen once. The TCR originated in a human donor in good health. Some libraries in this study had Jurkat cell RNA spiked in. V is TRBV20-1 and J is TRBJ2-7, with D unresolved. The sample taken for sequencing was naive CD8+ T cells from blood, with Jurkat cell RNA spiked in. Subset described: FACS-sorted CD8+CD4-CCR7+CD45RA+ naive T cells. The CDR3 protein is CSAPEQTSSYEQYF. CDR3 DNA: TGCAGTGCACCCGAACAGACGAGCTCCTACGAGCAGTACTTC.